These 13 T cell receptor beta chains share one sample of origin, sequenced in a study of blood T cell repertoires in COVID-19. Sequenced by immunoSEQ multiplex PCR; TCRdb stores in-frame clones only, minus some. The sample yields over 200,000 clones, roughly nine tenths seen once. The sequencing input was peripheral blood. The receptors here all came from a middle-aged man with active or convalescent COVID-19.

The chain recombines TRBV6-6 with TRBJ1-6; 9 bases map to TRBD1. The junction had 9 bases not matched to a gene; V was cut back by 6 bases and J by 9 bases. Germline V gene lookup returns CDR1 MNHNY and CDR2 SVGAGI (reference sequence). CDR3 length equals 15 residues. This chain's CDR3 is CASRTGTGMGSPLHF. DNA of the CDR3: TGTGCCAGCAGGACCGGGACAGGGATGGGTTCACCCCTCCACTTT.

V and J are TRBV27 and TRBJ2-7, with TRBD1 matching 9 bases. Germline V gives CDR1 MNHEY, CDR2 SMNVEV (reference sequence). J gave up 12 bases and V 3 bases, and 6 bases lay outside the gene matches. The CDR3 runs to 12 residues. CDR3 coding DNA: TGTGCCAGCAGTTTCTCGGGACAGGGCACGTACTTC. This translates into CASSFSGQGTYF.

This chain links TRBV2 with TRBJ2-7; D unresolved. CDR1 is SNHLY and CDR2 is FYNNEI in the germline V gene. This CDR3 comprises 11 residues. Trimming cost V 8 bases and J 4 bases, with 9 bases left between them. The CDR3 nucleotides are TGTGCCAGCCTAGGTTGGTACGAGCAGTACTTC. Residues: CASLGWYEQYF.

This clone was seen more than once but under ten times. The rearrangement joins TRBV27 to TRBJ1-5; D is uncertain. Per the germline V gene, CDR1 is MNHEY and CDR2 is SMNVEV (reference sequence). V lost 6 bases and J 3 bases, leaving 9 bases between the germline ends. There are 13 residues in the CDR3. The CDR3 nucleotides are TGTGCCAGCAGCCTTACATACAATCAGCCCCAGCATTTT. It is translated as CASSLTYNQPQHF.

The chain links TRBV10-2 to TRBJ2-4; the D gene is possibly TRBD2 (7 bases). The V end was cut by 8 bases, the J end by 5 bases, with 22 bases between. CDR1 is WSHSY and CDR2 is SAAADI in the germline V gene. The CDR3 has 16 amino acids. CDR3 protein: CASAGLGGGEENIQYF. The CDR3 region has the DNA TGCGCCAGCGCTGGGCTTGGGGGGGGCGAAGAAAACATTCAGTACTTC.

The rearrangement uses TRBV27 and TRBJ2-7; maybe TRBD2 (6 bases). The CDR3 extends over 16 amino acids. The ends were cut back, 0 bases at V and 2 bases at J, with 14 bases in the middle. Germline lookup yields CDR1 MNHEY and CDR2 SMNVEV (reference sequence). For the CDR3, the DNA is TGTGCCAGCAGTTTATCCCCCGGGACTGGACCCTACGAGCAGTACTTC. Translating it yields CASSLSPGTGPYEQYF.

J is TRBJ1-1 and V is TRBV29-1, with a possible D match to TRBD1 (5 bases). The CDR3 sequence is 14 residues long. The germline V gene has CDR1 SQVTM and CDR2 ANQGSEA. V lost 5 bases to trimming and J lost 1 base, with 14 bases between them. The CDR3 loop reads CSVSRRDSNTEAFF. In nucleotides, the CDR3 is TGCAGCGTTAGTCGCAGGGATTCGAACACTGAAGCTTTCTTT.

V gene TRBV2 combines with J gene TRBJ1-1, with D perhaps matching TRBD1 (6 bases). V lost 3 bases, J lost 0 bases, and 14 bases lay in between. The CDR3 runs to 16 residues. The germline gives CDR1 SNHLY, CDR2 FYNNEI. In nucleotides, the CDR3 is TGTGCCAGCAGTGACGGGGGGGGCTACATGAACACTGAAGCTTTCTTT. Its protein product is CASSDGGGYMNTEAFF. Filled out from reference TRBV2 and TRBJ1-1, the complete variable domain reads EPEVTQTPSHQVTQMGQEVILRCVPISNHLYFYWYRQILGQKVEFLVSFYNNEISEKSEIFDDQFSVERPDGSNFTLKIRSTKLEDSAMYFCASSDGGGYMNTEAFFGQGTRLTVV.

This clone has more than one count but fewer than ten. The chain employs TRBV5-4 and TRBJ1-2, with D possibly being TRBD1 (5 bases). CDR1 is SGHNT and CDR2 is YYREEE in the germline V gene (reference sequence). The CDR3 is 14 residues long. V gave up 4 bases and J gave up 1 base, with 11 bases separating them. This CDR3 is CASSHAGLNYGYTF. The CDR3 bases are TGTGCCAGCAGCCATGCAGGGCTTAACTATGGCTACACCTTC. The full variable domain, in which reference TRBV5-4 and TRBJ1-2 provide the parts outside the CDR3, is ETGVTQSPTHLIKTRGQQVTLRCSSQSGHNTVSWYQQALGQGPQFIFQYYREEENGRGNFPPRFSGLQFPNYSSELNVNALELDDSALYLCASSHAGLNYGYTFGSGTRLTVV.

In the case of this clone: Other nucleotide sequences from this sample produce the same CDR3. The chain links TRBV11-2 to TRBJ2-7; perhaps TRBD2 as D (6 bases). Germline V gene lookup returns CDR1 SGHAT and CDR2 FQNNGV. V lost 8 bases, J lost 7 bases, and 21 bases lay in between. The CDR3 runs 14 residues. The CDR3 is CASSTGDRVYEQYF. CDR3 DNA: TGTGCCAGCTCTACGGGGGATCGGGTTTATGAGCAGTACTTC.

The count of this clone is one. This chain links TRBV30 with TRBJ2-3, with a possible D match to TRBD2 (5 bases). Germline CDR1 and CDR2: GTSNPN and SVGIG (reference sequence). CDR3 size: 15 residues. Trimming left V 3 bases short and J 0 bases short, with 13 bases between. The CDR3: CAWRRPGLSTDTQYF. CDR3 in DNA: TGTGCCTGGAGGCGACCCGGACTTAGCACAGATACGCAGTATTTT. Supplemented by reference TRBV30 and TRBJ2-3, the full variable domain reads SQTIHQWPATLVQPVGSPLSLECTVEGTSNPNLYWYRQAAGRGLQLLFYSVGIGQISSEVPQNLSASRPQDRQFILSSKKLLLSDSGFYLCAWRRPGLSTDTQYFGPGTRLTVL.

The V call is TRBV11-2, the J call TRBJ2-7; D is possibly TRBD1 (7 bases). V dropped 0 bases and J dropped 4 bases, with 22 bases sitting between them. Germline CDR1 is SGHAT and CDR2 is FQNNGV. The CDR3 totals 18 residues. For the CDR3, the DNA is TGTGCCAGCAGCTTAGAAGGATTTGCGCAGGGGGGCCTGTACGAGCAGTACTTC. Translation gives CASSLEGFAQGGLYEQYF.

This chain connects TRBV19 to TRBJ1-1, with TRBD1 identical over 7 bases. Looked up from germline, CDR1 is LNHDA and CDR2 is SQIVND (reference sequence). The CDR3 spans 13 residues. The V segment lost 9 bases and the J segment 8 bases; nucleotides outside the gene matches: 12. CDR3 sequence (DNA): TGTGCCAGCAGACAGGGCGCCCAGGGAGAAGCTTTCTTT. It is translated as CASRQGAQGEAFF.